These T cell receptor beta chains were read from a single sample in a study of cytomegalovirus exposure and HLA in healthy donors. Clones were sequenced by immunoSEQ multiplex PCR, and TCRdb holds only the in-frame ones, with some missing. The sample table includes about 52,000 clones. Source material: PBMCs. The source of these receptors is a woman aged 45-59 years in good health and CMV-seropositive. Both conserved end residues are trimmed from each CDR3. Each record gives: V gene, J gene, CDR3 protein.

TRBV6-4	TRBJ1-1	ASSETRNTEAF
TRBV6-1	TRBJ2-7	ASSDPTGISYEQY
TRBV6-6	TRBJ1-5	ASDRGIVQPQH
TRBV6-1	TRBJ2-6	ASSGAPVYVGANVLT
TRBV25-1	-	ASSKVAGWGEQY
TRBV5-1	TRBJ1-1	ASSLSFPRGRGTDEAF
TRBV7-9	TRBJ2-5	ASSLGGEIGETQH
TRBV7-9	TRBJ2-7	ASSLADRGTYEQY
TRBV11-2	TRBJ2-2	ASSAILMNTGELF
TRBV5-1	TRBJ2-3	ASSISTATDTQY
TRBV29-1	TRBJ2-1	SVLASGRPPPYNEQF
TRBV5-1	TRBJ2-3	ASSFAGQGVDTQY
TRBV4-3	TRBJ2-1	ASSQDLQGNEQF
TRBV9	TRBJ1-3	ASSGGLDSSSGNTIY
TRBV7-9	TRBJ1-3	ASSLRTAGNTIY
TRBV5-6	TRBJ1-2	ASSLLVPDGVYGYT
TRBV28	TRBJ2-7	ASRPQGRSREQY
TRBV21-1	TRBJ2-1	ASSLISGHYNEQF
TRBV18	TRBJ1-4	ASSHPTATNEKLF
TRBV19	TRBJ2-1	ASSIRGLGLAGNEQF
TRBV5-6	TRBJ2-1	ASSPGLAGARVSYNEQF
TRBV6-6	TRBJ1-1	ASSRTGTGYPEAF
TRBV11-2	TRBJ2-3	ASSSAKRFLPDTQY
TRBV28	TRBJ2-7	ASSLGRAVSEQY
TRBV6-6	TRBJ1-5	ASSLTGGVQPQH
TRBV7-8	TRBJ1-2	ASSLWRGDYGYT
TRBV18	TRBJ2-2	ASSLLQGAKDGELF
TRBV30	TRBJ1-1	AAKPGQGAAEAF
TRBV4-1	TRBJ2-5	ASSLWTSGGQETQY
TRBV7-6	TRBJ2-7	ASSSSPGEQY
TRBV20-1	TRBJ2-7	SALTEYEQY
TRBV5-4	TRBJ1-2	ASSLPGDNYGYT
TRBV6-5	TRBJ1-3	ASTGGNTIY
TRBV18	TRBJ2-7	ASSPSGYDEQY
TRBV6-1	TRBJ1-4	ASSPRLGGGEKLF
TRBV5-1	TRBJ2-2	ASSLVENTGELF
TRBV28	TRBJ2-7	ASSRPRAVHDEQY
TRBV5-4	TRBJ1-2	ASSMTLSGYGYT
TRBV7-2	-	ASSLGAGGSSYEQY
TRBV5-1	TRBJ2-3	ASSAGDRVGPDTQY
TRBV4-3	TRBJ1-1	ASSQDRGTVNTEAF
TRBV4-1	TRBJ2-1	ASSPSGGRAQYEQF
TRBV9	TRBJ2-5	ASSAGRLAGDTYQETQY
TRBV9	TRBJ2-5	ASSVTGQETQY
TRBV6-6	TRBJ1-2	ASSYSPTGGIYGYT
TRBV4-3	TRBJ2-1	ASSQTSGENNEQF
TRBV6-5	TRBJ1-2	ASTSGTGPYGYT